This passage covers 29 T cell receptor beta chains from one sample sequenced in a study of a mutant IDH1 vaccine in newly diagnosed glioma. The time point was: week 47, end of study. What each vaccine dose contained was 300 ug of mutant IDH1 20-mer peptide, accompanied by topical imiquimod. Some clones are missing from TCRdb's copy, which holds only in-frame ones; the method was immunoSEQ multiplex PCR. The sample holds about 94,000 clones; roughly 89% are singletons and the top ten take 0.77%. These TCRs are of unknown antigen specificity. Sequences were derived from PBMCs, sampled from a glioma patient whose treatment included an IDH1 peptide vaccine. Receptors originate from a woman between 45 and 60 years old with glioma.

The chain uses TRBV27 and TRBJ1-5, with a tentative D call TRBD1 (5 bases). CDR1 and CDR2 from the germline V gene are MNHEY and SMNVEV (reference sequence). V gave up 2 bases and J gave up 6 bases, with 14 bases separating them. The CDR3 is 15 residues long. The CDR3 nucleotides are TGTGCCAGCAGTTTAAACTGGGGCGGGGGTCAGCCCCAGCATTTT. It yields the protein CASSLNWGGGQPQHF.

The chain uses TRBV28 and TRBJ1-5, with 7 bases fitting TRBD1. The CDR3 is 14 residues long. Germline V gene sequence: CDR1 MDHEN, CDR2 SYDVKM. Unmatched junction bases numbered 4, after V lost 6 bases and J lost 2 bases. DNA of the CDR3: TGTGCCAGCAGAACAACAGGGGGCAATCAGCCCCAGCATTTT. Its translation is CASRTTGGNQPQHF.

This rearrangement joins TRBV19 to TRBJ2-1; D not resolved. Germline V gives CDR1 LNHDA, CDR2 SQIVND (reference sequence). CDR3 size: 16 residues. Trimming cost V 4 bases and J 0 bases, with 13 bases left between them. CDR3 sequence (DNA): TGTGCCAGTAGTACCAGGTATACCGGCTCCTACAATGAGCAGTTCTTC. Amino acid sequence: CASSTRYTGSYNEQFF.

The chain employs TRBV7-9 and TRBJ2-5; the D gene is possibly TRBD1 (5 bases). The germline V and J ends were trimmed by 1 base and 11 bases, with 20 bases remaining between them. CDR3 length equals 15 residues. In germline, CDR1 is SEHNR, CDR2 FQNEAQ (reference sequence). DNA of the CDR3: TGTGCCAGCAGCTTAGTCAGGGCTACGAAAGACAAGCAGTACTTC. Translated: CASSLVRATKDKQYF.

The chain is built from TRBV10-3 and TRBJ2-5; 10 bases match TRBD1. The J call may be wrong; the DNA end is better matched by TRBJ2-7. The CDR3 is 13 residues long. The germline gives CDR1 ENHRY, CDR2 SYGVKD. As DNA, the CDR3 is TGTGCCACCCTTGGACAGGGGGCCTACGAGCAGTACTTC. This sequence encodes CATLGQGAYEQYF.

This chain joins TRBV7-2 and TRBJ2-1; 12 bases are a match to TRBD2. After removal of 6 bases from V and 5 bases from J, the junction contained 11 bases not matched to a gene. The CDR3 totals 17 residues. The germline gives CDR1 SGHTA, CDR2 FQGNSA. The CDR3 DNA is TGTGCCAGCAGACCCAGGGGGCTAGCGGGAGGGAACAATGAGCAGTTCTTC. Translating gives CASRPRGLAGGNNEQFF.

The chain carries TRBV27 and TRBJ2-2; no definite D call. Per germline, CDR1 MNHEY and CDR2 SMNVEV (reference sequence). The CDR3 spans 15 residues. Trimming shortened V by 3 bases and J by 3 bases, and 11 bases separated the two germline ends. The CDR3 reads CASSFVGYHTGELFF. CDR3 in DNA: TGTGCCAGCAGTTTCGTCGGCTACCACACCGGGGAGCTGTTTTTT.

This clone was counted once. This chain uses TRBV19 with TRBJ2-1; 13 positions agree with TRBD2. Trimming cost V 3 bases and J 0 bases; bases outside gene matches: 5. The CDR3 has 18 residues. CDR1 is LNHDA, CDR2 SQIVND, per germline (reference sequence). Here the CDR3 DNA reads TGTGCCAGTAGTATCGGACTAGCGGGGGTTAGCTCCTACAATGAGCAGTTCTTC. Its protein product is CASSIGLAGVSSYNEQFF.

The V call is TRBV18, the J call TRBJ2-7, with 9 nucleotides matching TRBD2. The V segment lost 2 bases and the J segment 1 base; nucleotides outside the gene matches: 6. CDR3 size: 16 residues. CDR1 and CDR2 (germline): KGHSH, LQKENI. CDR3 bases: TGTGCCAGCTCACCATCTTCTAGCGGGGTTTCCTACGAGCAGTACTTC. It specifies CASSPSSSGVSYEQYF. The whole variable domain, filled in from reference TRBV18 and TRBJ2-7, reads NAGVMQNPRHLVRRRGQEARLRCSPMKGHSHVYWYRQLPEEGLKFMVYLQKENIIDESGMPKERFSAEFPKEGPSILRIQQVVRGDSAAYFCASSPSSSGVSYEQYFGPGTRLTVT.

The gene calls are TRBV7-8 and TRBJ2-5; 11 positions match TRBD2. The closer fit of TRBJ2-7 to the DNA end suggests the J call may be wrong. In germline, CDR1 is SGHVS, CDR2 FQNEAQ. This CDR3 contains 17 residues. The DNA for the CDR3 is TGTGCCAGCAGCCCCTATCGGCTAGCGGGAGGAAATTACGAGCAGTACTTC. Its translation is CASSPYRLAGGNYEQYF.

This clone has only one observation. J is TRBJ2-7 and V is TRBV7-3; 10 bases line up with TRBD1. This CDR3 has 14 amino acids. The V gene end was trimmed by 5 bases and the J gene end by 2 bases; junction bases not matched to a gene: 3. Germline V gives CDR1 SGHTA, CDR2 FQGTGA. CDR3 sequence (DNA): TGTGCCAGCAGCCCGGGACAGGGGCCCTACGAGCAGTACTTC. Translating it yields CASSPGQGPYEQYF.

The chain has TRBV7-9 and TRBJ2-7, with D hard to call. This CDR3 is built from 15 residues. V was cut by 1 base and J by 5 bases, with 15 bases left in between. CDR1 is SEHNR and CDR2 is FQNEAQ in the germline V gene (reference sequence). CDR3 DNA sequence: TGTGCCAGCAGCTTAGGATGGGTAGTAACCAACGAGCAGTACTTC. As protein: CASSLGWVVTNEQYF.

The V gene is TRBV29-1, the J gene TRBJ2-7; D possibly uses TRBD1 or TRBD2 (5 bases each). This CDR3 has 12 residues. CDR1 and CDR2 (germline): SQVTM, ANQGSEA. V was clipped by 8 bases and J by 3 bases, with 14 bases between them. The CDR3 is CSFRDGHYEQYF. Here the CDR3 DNA reads TGCAGCTTCAGGGACGGCCACTACGAGCAGTACTTC.

The chain couples TRBV15 to TRBJ2-1; D call uncertain. V was clipped by 0 bases and J by 15 bases, with 12 bases between them. Germline lookup yields CDR1 LNHNV and CDR2 YYDKDF (reference sequence). This CDR3 contains 12 residues. The chain's CDR3 is CATSRDTQAPFF. The CDR3 nucleotides are TGTGCCACCAGCAGAGATACCCAGGCTCCGTTCTTC.

The CDR3: CASRGGRRIAYGYTF. CDR3 bases: TGTGCCAGCAGAGGGGGCCGGCGGATAGCCTATGGCTACACCTTC. This sequence joins TRBV2 and TRBJ1-2; TRBD1 aligns across 7 bases. The V and J ends lost 6 bases and 4 bases, in that order; junction bases with no gene match: 11. CDR1 and CDR2 from the germline V gene are SNHLY and FYNNEI. CDR3 length equals 15 residues.

This clone was found once. The chain links TRBV11-2 to TRBJ1-1, with 7 bases fitting TRBD1. CDR1 and CDR2 from the germline V gene are SGHAT and FQNNGV. The CDR3 is made up of 13 amino acids. V shed 6 bases and J 7 bases; nucleotides not matched to a gene: 8. Here the CDR3 reads CASSATGLVEAFF. The DNA for the CDR3 is TGTGCCAGCAGTGCGACAGGGCTCGTTGAAGCTTTCTTT.

The gene calls are TRBV28 and TRBJ1-2; the D gene is possibly TRBD1 (6 bases). V shed 7 bases and J shed 4 bases, with 19 bases lying between them. The germline V gene encodes CDR1 MDHEN and CDR2 SYDVKM. This CDR3 has 15 residues. The CDR3 coding sequence is TGTGCCAGCACCCCCTACCAACAGGGAGGCTATGGCTACACCTTC. Its protein is CASTPYQQGGYGYTF.

The V and J genes are TRBV18 and TRBJ2-4; no definite D call. Trimming took 3 bases from V and 5 from J, leaving 17 bases between them. Germline lookup yields CDR1 KGHSH and CDR2 LQKENI. The CDR3 has 16 residues. For the CDR3, the DNA is TGTGCCAGCTCACCTAGTGGCGCTCTGGTCCAAAACATTCAGTACTTC. It is translated as CASSPSGALVQNIQYF. Complete variable domain (other parts from reference TRBV18 and TRBJ2-4): NAGVMQNPRHLVRRRGQEARLRCSPMKGHSHVYWYRQLPEEGLKFMVYLQKENIIDESGMPKERFSAEFPKEGPSILRIQQVVRGDSAAYFCASSPSGALVQNIQYFGAGTRLSVL.

V usage is TRBV7-3 and J usage is TRBJ2-7; D gene unclear. The CDR3 length is 13 residues. Deletions cut 1 base from V and 5 bases from J, with 9 bases between. The germline CDR1 and CDR2 sequences are SGHTA and FQGTGA. CDR3 residues: CASSLKGRDEQYF. The CDR3 region has the DNA TGTGCCAGCAGCTTAAAGGGTCGGGACGAGCAGTACTTC.

The V and J genes are TRBV7-9 and TRBJ1-1; D remains ambiguous. Trimming shortened V by 4 bases and J by 0 bases, and 6 bases separated the two germline ends. The CDR3 totals 13 residues. Germline V gene lookup returns CDR1 SEHNR and CDR2 FQNEAQ (reference sequence). CDR3 amino acids: CASSSPLNTEAFF. CDR3 DNA sequence: TGTGCCAGCAGCTCGCCATTGAACACTGAAGCTTTCTTT. The full variable domain, with the rest looked up from reference TRBV7-9 and TRBJ1-1, is DTGVSQNPRHKITKRGQNVTFRCDPISEHNRLYWYRQTLGQGPEFLTYFQNEAQLEKSRLLSDRFSAERPKGSFSTLEIQRTEQGDSAMYLCASSSPLNTEAFFGQGTRLTVV.

The chain uses TRBV7-8 and TRBJ1-5; D remains ambiguous. In germline, CDR1 is SGHVS, CDR2 FQNEAQ. Trimming removed 1 base at V and 7 bases at J, with 8 bases between. This CDR3 comprises 13 residues. The CDR3 protein is CASSLEEGQPQHF. The CDR3 coding sequence is TGTGCCAGCAGCTTAGAAGAGGGACAGCCCCAGCATTTT.

The rearrangement uses TRBV11-2 and TRBJ2-3, with 7 nucleotides matching TRBD2. CDR1 SGHAT and CDR2 FQNNGV come from the germline V gene. J lost 5 bases, V lost 3 bases, and 5 bases had no gene match. CDR3 length equals 14 residues. The CDR3 nucleotides read TGTGCCAGCAGCTTGGCGGGAGCGGAAGATACGCAGTATTTT. Translating gives CASSLAGAEDTQYF.

The chain employs TRBV5-1 and TRBJ2-1; TRBD1 aligns across 9 bases. The CDR3 totals 15 residues. Trimming at V came to 2 bases and at J to 6 bases, leaving 6 bases not matched to a gene. Germline V lookup: CDR1 SGHRS, CDR2 YFSETQ. The chain's CDR3 is CASSFSGQGSNEQFF. CDR3 sequence (DNA): TGCGCCAGCAGCTTTTCGGGACAGGGTAGCAATGAGCAGTTCTTC.

The chain is built from TRBV10-3 and TRBJ1-2; 9 nucleotides line up with TRBD1. Germline CDR1 reads ENHRY; CDR2 reads SYGVKD. The CDR3 consists of 14 residues. V was clipped by 6 bases and J by 5 bases; unmatched bases: 7. Written as DNA, the CDR3 is TGTGCCATCAGGACAGGGGGGGCGACTTATGGCTACACCTTC. As protein: CAIRTGGATYGYTF.

The V gene is TRBV9, the J gene TRBJ2-3; TRBD1 matches at 9 bases. The germline V gene encodes CDR1 SGDLS and CDR2 YYNGEE. V shed 3 bases, J shed 7 bases, and the junction held 9 bases outside the gene matches. The CDR3 loop spans 15 amino acids. Written as DNA, the CDR3 is TGTGCCAGCAGCGCGATGACAGGGGGAGGGAATACGCAGTATTTT. This gives the protein CASSAMTGGGNTQYF. Together with reference TRBV9 and TRBJ2-3, the CDR3 gives the full variable domain: DSGVTQTPKHLITATGQRVTLRCSPRSGDLSVYWYQQSLDQGLQFLIQYYNGEERAKGNILERFSAQQFPDLHSELNLSSLELGDSALYFCASSAMTGGGNTQYFGPGTRLTVL.

V is TRBV28 and J is TRBJ2-7, with 14 bases identical to TRBD2. CDR3 length equals 18 residues. J was trimmed by 4 bases and V by 6 bases; bases with no gene match: 14. Germline CDR1 is MDHEN and CDR2 is SYDVKM. This CDR3 is CASSSGLGTSGSRYEQYF. DNA for the CDR3: TGTGCCAGCAGCTCGGGACTGGGGACTAGCGGGAGCCGGTACGAGCAGTACTTC.

The gene calls are TRBV5-1 and TRBJ2-3; TRBD1 might be the D (5 bases). V was pared by 0 bases and J by 2 bases, with 13 bases between. Germline loops: CDR1 SGHRS, CDR2 YFSETQ. This CDR3 is 16 amino acids long. The DNA of the CDR3 is TGCGCCAGCAGCTTGGCCTTAGGGGTTATCACAGATACGCAGTATTTT. Translating gives CASSLALGVITDTQYF.

The chain joins TRBV7-2 to TRBJ2-5; no reliable D call. V lost 5 bases, J lost 2 bases, and 9 bases lay in between. Germline values: CDR1 SGHTA, CDR2 FQGNSA. The CDR3 contains 13 residues. The CDR3 DNA sequence: TGTGCCAGCAGCCCCAGAGTTCAAGAGACCCAGTACTTC. Translated: CASSPRVQETQYF.

The J gene is TRBJ1-4, the V gene TRBV11-2; D is uncertain. CDR3 length: 15 amino acids. CDR1 is SGHAT and CDR2 is FQNNGV in the germline V gene. The V end lost 5 bases, the J end lost 7 bases, and 17 bases lay between the germline ends. This chain's CDR3 is CASSPRRRAGEKLFF. DNA for the CDR3: TGTGCCAGCAGCCCCAGGCGGAGGGCGGGTGAAAAACTGTTTTTT.